This T cell receptor (beta chain) comes out of a study of T cells in tuberculosis. On the study more broadly: The T cells targeted glucose monomycolate, a mycobacterial lipid, via CD1B. Whole-study findings and limits: Samples were chosen by availability of cryopreserved specimens. Using the GMM-specific repertoire gave 87% accuracy versus 60% to 70% with motifs.

Method: immunoSEQ multiplex PCR; TCRdb's copy keeps in-frame clones and lacks some. The sample consists of 29,000 or so clones, approximately 93% of them appearing once. A remark on this clone: Antigen specificity is unknown. This CDR3 is missing its conserved last phenylalanine or tryptophan, likely due to a read error. Because the CDR3's place on the DNA is in doubt, the DNA is left out and the CDR3 is given as listed by TCRdb.

The material sequenced was PBMCs. This TCR came from a donor under 30 with latent tuberculosis or without tuberculosis infection.

CDR3 sequence: CASSVGLWAVFV. V usage is TRBV27 and J usage is TRBJ2-6; TRBD2 was called by the table and not checked on the DNA. Germline CDR1 is MNHEY and CDR2 is SMNVEV (reference sequence). The CDR3 numbers 12 amino acids, ends counted.